A selection of T cell receptor beta chains follows, all from one sample in a study of control samples from healthy donors and cancer patients. TCRdb keeps only in-frame clones here, not all; method: immunoSEQ multiplex PCR. Among some 200,000 clones listed, over 85% were seen once. Input material: blood. The receptor source for this set is a man younger than 35 in good health. Both conserved end residues are trimmed from each CDR3. Each record gives: J gene, V gene, CDR3 protein.

j_call: TRBJ1-4; v_call: TRBV28; cdr3_aa: ASSPSQGATNEKLF
j_call: TRBJ2-7; v_call: TRBV6-5; cdr3_aa: ASRWYGADEQY
j_call: TRBJ2-5; v_call: TRBV5-1; cdr3_aa: ASSLSASGGTETQY
j_call: TRBJ2-5; v_call: TRBV9; cdr3_aa: ASSPPMFFEETQY
j_call: TRBJ1-1; v_call: TRBV6-5; cdr3_aa: ASRMGQMNTEAF
j_call: TRBJ2-1; v_call: TRBV28; cdr3_aa: ASSLGGNEQF
j_call: TRBJ2-1; v_call: TRBV5-5; cdr3_aa: ASSFGDTNYNEQF
j_call: TRBJ1-2; v_call: TRBV19; cdr3_aa: AMWSNYGYT
j_call: TRBJ2-3; v_call: TRBV7-8; cdr3_aa: ASSFGLAGNLPDTQY
j_call: TRBJ1-1; v_call: TRBV28; cdr3_aa: ASSLAGGNEAF
j_call: TRBJ2-4; v_call: TRBV7-9; cdr3_aa: ASSWGQGTLAKNIQY
j_call: TRBJ2-1; v_call: TRBV4-1; cdr3_aa: ASSQDPQRGGRNEQF
j_call: TRBJ1-3; v_call: TRBV13; cdr3_aa: ASSPPTVRGLGNTIY
j_call: TRBJ1-6; v_call: TRBV18; cdr3_aa: ASSQYSGTGTYNSPLH
j_call: TRBJ1-4; v_call: TRBV2; cdr3_aa: ASSMDPGQMNEKLF
j_call: TRBJ1-4; v_call: TRBV7-8; cdr3_aa: ASSFDRANEKLF
j_call: TRBJ2-5; v_call: TRBV5-6; cdr3_aa: ASSSSGTSGVETQY
j_call: TRBJ2-1; v_call: TRBV18; cdr3_aa: ASTYGTVNEQF
j_call: TRBJ1-2; v_call: TRBV18; cdr3_aa: ASQTTGGPYGYT
j_call: TRBJ1-1; v_call: TRBV10-3; cdr3_aa: AISEALANTEAF
j_call: TRBJ1-4; v_call: TRBV7-3; cdr3_aa: ASSLTPVRSTNEKLF
j_call: TRBJ2-7; v_call: TRBV4-1; cdr3_aa: ASSSRQGVLYEQY
j_call: TRBJ2-7; v_call: TRBV11-1; cdr3_aa: ASSLDRDSGSYEQY
j_call: TRBJ1-5; v_call: TRBV5-8; cdr3_aa: ASSLGLLMDQPQH
j_call: TRBJ2-2; v_call: TRBV5-1; cdr3_aa: ASSLGPRALTGELF
j_call: TRBJ2-3; v_call: TRBV6-5; cdr3_aa: ASTTPGANTQY
j_call: TRBJ2-7; v_call: TRBV6-5; cdr3_aa: ASSYGSDRVYEQY
j_call: TRBJ1-1; v_call: TRBV3-1/TRBV3-2; cdr3_aa: ASSHTNREAF
j_call: TRBJ2-3; v_call: TRBV10-3; cdr3_aa: AISGKGPSTDTQY
j_call: TRBJ1-4; v_call: TRBV10-3; cdr3_aa: AIGGETNSATNEKLF
j_call: TRBJ2-3; v_call: TRBV2; cdr3_aa: ASSRGATDTQY
j_call: TRBJ1-4; v_call: TRBV5-4; cdr3_aa: ASSLALPGGIIGEKLF
j_call: TRBJ1-1; v_call: TRBV10-2; cdr3_aa: ASSELRNRAF
j_call: TRBJ2-7; v_call: TRBV27; cdr3_aa: ASSSGTSYEQY
j_call: TRBJ2-2; v_call: TRBV7-9; cdr3_aa: ASSFPGLYPGELF
j_call: TRBJ1-6; v_call: TRBV30; cdr3_aa: AWTKQGNSPLH
j_call: TRBJ2-3; v_call: TRBV24-1; cdr3_aa: ATRAGAGGAGDTQY
j_call: TRBJ2-3; v_call: TRBV2; cdr3_aa: ASKGTSGTDTQY
j_call: TRBJ1-1; v_call: TRBV2; cdr3_aa: ASSEMGGGYTEAF
j_call: TRBJ2-7; v_call: TRBV28; cdr3_aa: ASSLRQGDEQY
j_call: TRBJ2-1; v_call: TRBV9; cdr3_aa: ASSVGTGGGSEQF
j_call: TRBJ1-2; v_call: TRBV5-1; cdr3_aa: ASSLEEGRYGYT
j_call: TRBJ2-7; v_call: TRBV5-8; cdr3_aa: ASNSIDRGLDEQY
j_call: TRBJ2-4; v_call: TRBV10-3; cdr3_aa: AISSGSAAKNIQY
j_call: TRBJ2-2; v_call: TRBV7-3; cdr3_aa: ASSFTGPNTGELF
j_call: TRBJ1-1; v_call: TRBV18; cdr3_aa: ASSPTTGDYTEAF
j_call: TRBJ1-6; v_call: TRBV2; cdr3_aa: ASRDRGAYSPLH
j_call: TRBJ1-2; v_call: TRBV7-3; cdr3_aa: ASSLGGQYGYT
j_call: TRBJ2-1; v_call: TRBV5-4; cdr3_aa: ASSLDRGGYNEQF
j_call: TRBJ2-1; v_call: TRBV18; cdr3_aa: ASSPPGKSSYNEQF
j_call: TRBJ1-5; v_call: TRBV10-2; cdr3_aa: ASSESTVGNQPQH
j_call: TRBJ2-7; v_call: TRBV10-3; cdr3_aa: AISESRQIGSYEQY
j_call: TRBJ1-4; v_call: TRBV24-1; cdr3_aa: ATSDSRSGYGEKLF
j_call: TRBJ2-3; v_call: TRBV25-1; cdr3_aa: ATQDGTQY